The 12 T cell receptor beta chains below come from one sample, sequenced in a study of multiple sclerosis patients with progressive multifocal leukoencephalopathy. Clones were sequenced by immunoSEQ multiplex PCR, and TCRdb holds only the in-frame ones, with some missing. Of 24,000 or so clones in the sample, around 93% were seen once. Time point meaning: 12 to 13 months of natalizumab therapy. The specimen comprised PBMCs, sampled from a patient treated with natalizumab. The origin of the receptors is a man in his thirties or forties with multiple sclerosis.

The CDR3 nucleotides are TGTGCCAGCAGGCTGGACAGGGGAAACACTGAAGCTTTCTTT. Amino acids: CASRLDRGNTEAFF. The chain recombines TRBV6-1 with TRBJ1-1, with 9 bases matching TRBD1. V trimming: 6 bases; J trimming: 2 bases; junction bases outside the gene matches: 4. Germline lookup yields CDR1 MNHNS and CDR2 SASEGT. The CDR3 is 14 amino acids.

V is TRBV11-3 and J is TRBJ1-5, with D possibly being TRBD1 (6 bases). The CDR3 contains 17 residues. V dropped 0 bases and J dropped 0 bases, with 12 bases sitting between them. Germline V gene lookup returns CDR1 SGHNT and CDR2 YENEEA. Written as DNA, the CDR3 is TGTGCCAGCAGCTTAGATCTAGGGACACATAGCAATCAGCCCCAGCATTTT. It is translated as CASSLDLGTHSNQPQHF.

Only one count was recorded for this clone. This chain uses TRBV5-1 with TRBJ1-2; D is undetermined. The CDR3 is made up of 15 amino acids. Trimming pared 3 bases from V and 3 bases from J, leaving 15 bases between. Germline V CDR1 and CDR2: SGHRS, YFSETQ. The DNA for the CDR3 is TGCGCCAGCAGCTACCGGCGTGGGGTGGACTATGGCTACACCTTC. This codes for CASSYRRGVDYGYTF.

V usage is TRBV7-9 and J usage is TRBJ1-3, with TRBD1 as a possible D gene (5 bases). This CDR3 is built from 16 residues. V lost 2 bases to trimming and J lost 0 bases, with 11 bases between them. CDR1 is SEHNR and CDR2 is FQNEAQ in the germline V gene (reference sequence). The CDR3 nucleotides read TGTGCCAGCAGCTTATCAGGGTCTAACTCTGGAAACACCATATATTTT. Its translation: CASSLSGSNSGNTIYF.

The chain carries TRBV12-5 and TRBJ2-7, with 9 bases lining up with TRBD1. Germline V lookup: CDR1 LGHNT, CDR2 FRNRAP. The CDR3 extends over 13 amino acids. Trimming took 1 base from V and 5 from J; bases not matched to a gene: 0. CDR3 bases: TGTGCTAGTGGTTTGGACAGGGGGCACGAGCAGTACGTC. Protein sequence: CASGLDRGHEQYV.

J is TRBJ1-1 and V is TRBV27; D is uncertain. Germline V gene lookup returns CDR1 MNHEY and CDR2 SMNVEV (reference sequence). The CDR3 loop spans 16 amino acids. V lost 7 bases to trimming and J lost 1 base, with 19 bases between them. The DNA of the CDR3 is TGTGCCAGCATCCCCCTCTTCTCCAACCCGAACACTGAAGCTTTCTTT. Translating gives CASIPLFSNPNTEAFF.

The chain carries TRBV5-1 and TRBJ1-2; D unclear. V lost 1 base to trimming and J lost 4 bases, with 8 bases between them. CDR3 length: 13 amino acids. CDR1 SGHRS and CDR2 YFSETQ come from the germline V gene. This CDR3 reads CASSLREFYGYTF. The CDR3 DNA reads TGCGCCAGCAGCTTGCGAGAGTTCTATGGCTACACCTTC.

The V gene is TRBV12-2, the J gene TRBJ2-5; TRBD2, the D gene given by the table, was not confirmed from the DNA. TRBV12-2 is a pseudogene. CDR3 size: 18 residues. CDR3 loop: CASRLEVQERGYQETQYF. The DNA for the CDR3 is TGTGCAAGTCGCTTAGAAGTTCAGGAGCGGGGGTACCAAGAGACCCAGTACTTC.

The CDR3 sequence is CASSFTSGQETQYF. The CDR3 nucleotides read TGTGCCAGCAGTTTTACTAGCGGACAAGAGACCCAGTACTTC. The chain has TRBV7-8 and TRBJ2-5; 8 positions agree with TRBD2. The CDR3 runs to 14 residues. In germline, CDR1 is SGHVS, CDR2 FQNEAQ. After removal of 6 bases from V and 2 bases from J, the junction contained 5 bases not matched to a gene.

The genes are TRBV11-2 and TRBJ2-5; perhaps D is TRBD1 or TRBD2 (7 bases each). CDR3 length: 15 residues. V shed 5 bases and J shed 4 bases, with 17 bases lying between them. Germline V gene data show CDR1 as SGHAT and CDR2 as FQNNGV. CDR3 protein: CASSLQGEGVETQYF. Here the CDR3 DNA reads TGTGCCAGCAGCCTCCAGGGGGAGGGGGTAGAGACCCAGTACTTC.

The chain has TRBV19 and TRBJ1-1, with TRBD1 matching 11 bases. V lost 3 bases, J lost 4 bases, and 1 base stayed unmatched. Germline V gene data show CDR1 as LNHDA and CDR2 as SQIVND (reference sequence). The CDR3 length is 14 residues. The CDR3 nucleotides read TGTGCCAGTAGTATGGGGACAGGGGGCACTGAAGCTTTCTTT. It specifies CASSMGTGGTEAFF.

The CDR3 region is CASSIRDSSNTEAFF. The CDR3 region has the DNA TGTGCCAGTAGTATAAGGGACAGTTCGAACACTGAAGCTTTCTTT. This chain joins TRBV19 and TRBJ1-1; 7 positions agree with TRBD1. The CDR3 totals 15 residues. The germline gives CDR1 LNHDA, CDR2 SQIVND (reference sequence). V gave up 2 bases and J gave up 1 base; unmatched junction bases: 4.